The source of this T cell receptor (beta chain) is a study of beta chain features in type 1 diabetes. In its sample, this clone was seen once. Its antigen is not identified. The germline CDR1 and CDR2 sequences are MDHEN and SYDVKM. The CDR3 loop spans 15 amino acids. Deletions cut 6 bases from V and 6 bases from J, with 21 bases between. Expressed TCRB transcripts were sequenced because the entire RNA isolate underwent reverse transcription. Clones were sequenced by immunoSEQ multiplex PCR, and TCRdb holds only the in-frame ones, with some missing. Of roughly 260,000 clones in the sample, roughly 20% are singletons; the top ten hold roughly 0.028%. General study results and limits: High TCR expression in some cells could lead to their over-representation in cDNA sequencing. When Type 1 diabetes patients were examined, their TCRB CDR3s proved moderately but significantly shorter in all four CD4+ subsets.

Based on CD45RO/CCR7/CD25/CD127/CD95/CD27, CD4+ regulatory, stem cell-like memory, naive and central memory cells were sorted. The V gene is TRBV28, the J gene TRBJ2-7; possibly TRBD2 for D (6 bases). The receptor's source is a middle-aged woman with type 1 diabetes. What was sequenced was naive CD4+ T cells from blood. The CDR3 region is CASSYISGGQREQYF. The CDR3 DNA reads TGTGCCAGCAGCTATATATCCGGGGGTCAACGCGAGCAGTACTTC.